Following are 27 T cell receptor beta chains from one sample sequenced in a study of OX40 agonist ivuxolimab in advanced cancers. This table comes from immunoSEQ multiplex PCR, and its TCRdb copy is limited to in-frame clones, with some not included. Of more than 90,000 clones in the sample, 70% to 85% were seen once. The sequencing used CD4+ or CD8+ T cells sorted from blood, collected in a trial of the OX40 agonist ivuxolimab. The receptors were sampled from an adult with an advanced solid tumor such as melanoma, head and neck, liver or kidney cancer.

The V gene is TRBV7-8, the J gene TRBJ2-1; no clear D gene. The CDR3 loop spans 12 amino acids. With 1 base removed from V and 7 bases from J, the gap between germline ends came to 5 bases. In germline, CDR1 is SGHVS, CDR2 FQNEAQ. For the CDR3, the DNA is TGTGCCAGCAGCTTAGGCGAGAATGAGCAGTTCTTC. Amino acid sequence: CASSLGENEQFF.

The chain links TRBV18 to TRBJ1-4, with a weak D call TRBD1 (5 bases). The CDR3 spans 16 residues. The germline gives CDR1 KGHSH, CDR2 LQKENI. The V end lost 2 bases, the J end lost 3 bases, and 13 bases lay between the germline ends. The CDR3 bases are TGTGCCAGCTCACCAGGACGGGGCGGGTCTAATGAAAAACTGTTTTTT. It yields the protein CASSPGRGGSNEKLFF.

The rearrangement joins TRBV5-4 to TRBJ2-3; D may be TRBD1 (5 bases). Germline values: CDR1 SGHNT, CDR2 YYREEE (reference sequence). The V and J ends lost 0 bases and 0 bases respectively, with 8 bases between them. The CDR3 is made up of 15 amino acids. The CDR3 nucleotides read TGTGCCAGCAGCTTGGGGGCAGGGAGCACAGATACGCAGTATTTT. Its translation is CASSLGAGSTDTQYF.

This chain uses TRBV7-2 with TRBJ1-1, with D possibly being TRBD1 (5 bases). From germline, CDR1 is SGHTA and CDR2 FQGNSA. The CDR3 is 13 amino acids. V was pared by 2 bases and J by 9 bases, with 13 bases between. CDR3: CASSLRTGGKAFF. The DNA of the CDR3 is TGTGCCAGCAGCTTAAGGACCGGGGGGAAAGCTTTCTTT.

The chain has TRBV5-8 and TRBJ2-7; no clear D. CDR1 is SGHTS, CDR2 YDEGEE, per germline. Trimming took off 3 bases at V and 2 bases at J, with 18 bases between the two ends. The CDR3 totals 16 residues. The CDR3 is CASSWALDKATYEQYF. DNA of the CDR3: TGTGCCAGCAGCTGGGCCTTAGACAAGGCTACCTACGAGCAGTACTTC.

The chain has TRBV5-1 and TRBJ2-2; 10 bases line up with TRBD1. With V trimmed by 4 bases and J by 6 bases, 3 bases remained unmatched. This CDR3 is 14 amino acids long. The germline V gene encodes CDR1 SGHRS and CDR2 YFSETQ. CDR3 nucleotide sequence: TGCGCCAGCAGCAAGGGACAGGGGTCCGGGGAGCTGTTTTTT. It encodes CASSKGQGSGELFF.

The chain recombines TRBV21-1 with TRBJ1-3. TRBV21-1 is recorded as a pseudogene. CDR3 size: 15 residues. The CDR3 coding sequence is TGTGCCAGCATAAGAGGGGTTTCATCTGGAAACACCATATATTTT. Its protein product is CASIRGVSSGNTIYF.

The chain carries TRBV2 and TRBJ1-3; D is uncertain. This CDR3 is 16 amino acids long. Germline assignment: CDR1 SNHLY and CDR2 FYNNEI. With 2 bases removed from V and 0 bases from J, the gap between germline ends came to 11 bases. The CDR3 spells CASSEYGSPSGNTIYF. CDR3 DNA: TGTGCCAGCAGTGAATATGGAAGCCCCTCTGGAAACACCATATATTTT.

With respect to this clone: The sample has other DNA sequences that encode this CDR3 too. The chain carries TRBV7-2 and TRBJ2-3; no definite D call. The V end lost 3 bases, the J end lost 1 base, and 5 bases lay between the germline ends. Germline CDR1 and CDR2: SGHTA and FQGNSA. This CDR3 is 13 amino acids long. In DNA form, the CDR3 reads TGTGCCAGCAGCTTTAGTCGCACAGATACGCAGTATTTT. It is translated as CASSFSRTDTQYF.

The chain uses TRBV4-3 and TRBJ2-1; 7 positions agree with TRBD2. With 0 bases clipped from V and 8 bases from J, the junction kept 7 bases outside the gene matches. The CDR3 has 15 residues. The germline V gene has CDR1 LGHNA and CDR2 YSLEER. DNA for the CDR3: TGCGCCAGCAGCCAAGACTTGGAGGGAGGGGATGAGCAGTTCTTC. As protein: CASSQDLEGGDEQFF.

This chain uses TRBV7-2 with TRBJ2-5; no definite D call. This CDR3 contains 12 residues. The ends were cut back, 5 bases at V and 5 bases at J, with 9 bases in the middle. The V gene's germline CDR1 is SGHTA and CDR2 FQGNSA. DNA of the CDR3: TGTGCCAGCAGCGACCAAAGGGAGACCCAGTACTTC. Amino acid sequence: CASSDQRETQYF. Combining the CDR3 with reference TRBV7-2 and TRBJ2-5 gives the whole variable domain GAGVSQSPSNKVTEKGKDVELRCDPISGHTALYWYRQSLGQGLEFLIYFQGNSAPDKSGLPSDRFSAERTGGSVSTLTIQRTQQEDSAVYLCASSDQRETQYFGPGTRLLVL.

This clone appeared a single time. This chain uses TRBV7-7 with TRBJ2-2, with 7 bases fitting TRBD1. Germline-derived CDR1 and CDR2 are SSHAT and FNYEAQ (reference sequence). J was trimmed by 6 bases and V by 7 bases; bases with no gene match: 5. There are 13 residues in the CDR3. The CDR3 sequence is CASTLQGPGELFF. In nucleotides, the CDR3 is TGTGCCAGCACCCTACAGGGGCCCGGGGAGCTGTTTTTT.

The rearrangement uses TRBV10-3 and TRBJ1-2; the D is unclear. V shed 7 bases and J shed 6 bases, with 21 bases lying between them. Germline V gene lookup returns CDR1 ENHRY and CDR2 SYGVKD. The CDR3 loop spans 15 amino acids. The CDR3 sequence: CAIIEDRTDPNGYTF. The CDR3 DNA sequence: TGTGCCATCATCGAGGACCGAACGGACCCCAATGGCTACACCTTC.

The chain carries TRBV6-5 and TRBJ2-7, with TRBD2 identical over 10 bases. Per the germline V gene, CDR1 is MNHEY and CDR2 is SVGAGI. This CDR3 is built from 15 residues. Trimming at V came to 3 bases and at J to 7 bases, leaving 9 bases not matched to a gene. CDR3 nucleotides: TGTGCCAGCAGTTATTCAGCGGGAGGGCCGGAGGAGCAGTACTTC. Its translation is CASSYSAGGPEEQYF.

V gene TRBV7-2 combines with J gene TRBJ1-1; D is perhaps TRBD1 (5 bases). Looked up from germline, CDR1 is SGHTA and CDR2 is FQGNSA. This CDR3 is built from 16 residues. Trimming left V 0 bases short and J 0 bases short, with 11 bases between. CDR3 region: CASSLAGVLVNTEAFF. CDR3 bases: TGTGCCAGCAGCTTAGCAGGGGTGTTGGTGAACACTGAAGCTTTCTTT.

The V gene is TRBV7-2, the J gene TRBJ2-5, with D uncertain. Trimming cost V 0 bases and J 5 bases, with 13 bases left between them. The CDR3 runs 15 residues. The germline V gene encodes CDR1 SGHTA and CDR2 FQGNSA. The CDR3 DNA reads as TGTGCCAGCAGCTTAGCTAGCCTATATAGGGAGACCCAGTACTTC. Residues: CASSLASLYRETQYF.

This chain joins TRBV6-1 and TRBJ1-3, with D tentatively TRBD1 (5 bases). V lost 7 bases, J lost 0 bases, and 10 bases lay in between. Germline V CDR1 and CDR2: MNHNS, SASEGT. The CDR3 is 14 amino acids. CDR3 DNA: TGTGCCAGCACACAGGCCAGCTCTGGAAACACCATATATTTT. It yields the protein CASTQASSGNTIYF.

The chain carries TRBV7-9 and TRBJ1-1; D may be TRBD1 (6 bases). The V gene's germline CDR1 is SEHNR and CDR2 FQNEAQ (reference sequence). The V and J ends lost 11 bases and 1 base respectively, with 26 bases between them. The CDR3 covers 17 residues. CDR3 protein: CAAPTGWGGGQNTEAFF. The DNA of the CDR3 is TGTGCCGCTCCTACAGGGTGGGGGGGAGGACAGAACACTGAAGCTTTCTTT.

This sequence joins TRBV5-6 and TRBJ2-7, with 7 bases fitting TRBD1. The length of the CDR3 is 14 residues. The V and J ends lost 2 bases and 2 bases, in that order; junction bases with no gene match: 4. Germline V gives CDR1 SGHDT, CDR2 YYEEEE. The CDR3 sequence: CASSLEGTAYEQYF. CDR3 sequence (DNA): TGTGCCAGCAGCTTAGAGGGGACAGCCTACGAGCAGTACTTC.

The rearrangement joins TRBV4-3 to TRBJ1-6, with 8 nucleotides matching TRBD1. This CDR3 contains 15 residues. Losses at the gene ends were 0 bases for V and 9 bases for J; bases not matched to a gene: 4. Per the germline V gene, CDR1 is LGHNA and CDR2 is YSLEER. The DNA of the CDR3 is TGCGCCAGCAGCCAAGAGGCAGGGGGCATTTCACCCCTCCACTTT. Protein sequence: CASSQEAGGISPLHF.

The rearrangement links TRBV2 to TRBJ1-2, with 7 positions matching TRBD1. V was clipped by 4 bases and J by 5 bases; unmatched bases: 10. This CDR3 spans 15 amino acids. Germline loops: CDR1 SNHLY, CDR2 FYNNEI. The chain's CDR3 is CASSAYRGAGYGYTF. As DNA, the CDR3 is TGTGCCAGCAGTGCATACAGGGGCGCGGGGTATGGCTACACCTTC.

The CDR3 protein is CATSSSPGGNQPQHF. CDR3 in DNA: TGTGCCACCAGCTCCAGCCCCGGGGGCAATCAGCCCCAGCATTTT. This chain links TRBV15 with TRBJ1-5; no clear D gene. Germline V lookup: CDR1 LNHNV, CDR2 YYDKDF (reference sequence). The ends were cut back, 5 bases at V and 2 bases at J, with 13 bases in the middle. The CDR3 sequence is 15 residues long.

DNA of the CDR3: TGTGCCAGCAGCTCGCAACGGACCGTCCAAGAAAAACTGTTTTTT. Amino acid sequence: CASSSQRTVQEKLFF. The chain uses TRBV7-9 and TRBJ1-4, with no clear D. CDR3 length equals 15 residues. Per germline, CDR1 SEHNR and CDR2 FQNEAQ (reference sequence). V shed 4 bases and J shed 8 bases, with 17 bases lying between them.

This chain uses TRBV18 with TRBJ1-1; 8 positions match TRBD1. The germline V gene has CDR1 KGHSH and CDR2 LQKENI. The CDR3 is 15 amino acids. After removal of 4 bases from V and 1 base from J, the junction contained 5 bases not matched to a gene. In DNA, the CDR3 is TGTGCCAGCTCACAGGGACAGGACGCGAACACTGAAGCTTTCTTT. Translation: CASSQGQDANTEAFF.

The chain has TRBV29-1 and TRBJ2-1, with D unresolved. Trimming shortened V by 3 bases and J by 6 bases, and 15 bases separated the two germline ends. The CDR3 is made up of 14 amino acids. Germline V lookup: CDR1 SQVTM, CDR2 ANQGSEA. DNA for the CDR3: TGCAGCGTTGACAAGCCCTTTGGCGTCAATGAGCAGTTCTTC. It encodes CSVDKPFGVNEQFF.

To note about this clone: In the same sample, other DNA sequences code for this CDR3. The chain has TRBV4-1 and TRBJ1-4; D ambiguous. CDR3 size: 15 residues. Deletions cut 4 bases from V and 3 bases from J, with 12 bases between. From germline, CDR1 is MGHRA and CDR2 YSYEKL. CDR3 in DNA: TGCGCCAGCAGCCGGTTGGGCTTGTCTAATGAAAAACTGTTTTTT. The encoded protein is CASSRLGLSNEKLFF.

This clone was detected once. The CDR3 nucleotides are TGTGCCAGTAGTCCCAGCCTCTACGAGCAGTACTTC. This gives the protein CASSPSLYEQYF. The rearrangement links TRBV19 to TRBJ2-7; no firm D call. The germline V gene encodes CDR1 LNHDA and CDR2 SQIVND (reference sequence). Trimming left V 5 bases short and J 3 bases short, with 8 bases between. The CDR3 totals 12 residues.